The 11 T cell receptor beta chains presented below share a single source sample, sequenced in a study of PD-L1 blockade in urothelial cancer. This sample's time point: peripheral blood 6 weeks after treatment start. Libraries were prepared by immunoSEQ multiplex PCR; TCRdb keeps only in-frame clonotypes and omits some of them. The table shows more than 60,000 clones, with about nine tenths occurring only once. The starting material was PBMCs, obtained around atezolizumab (anti-PD-L1) treatment. The source of these receptors is a man aged 60 to 69 with urothelial cancer.

The CDR3 DNA follows: TGTGCCAGCTCACCGTCGTCAGGGGGAAACAATCAGCCCCAGCATTTT. Translation gives CASSPSSGGNNQPQHF. This chain joins TRBV18 and TRBJ1-5, with 7 bases that match TRBD1. The CDR3 sequence is 16 residues long. V was clipped by 3 bases and J by 3 bases; unmatched bases: 8. The germline CDR1 and CDR2 sequences are KGHSH and LQKENI.

This chain links TRBV10-3 with TRBJ1-2, with D perhaps matching TRBD1 (5 bases). In germline, CDR1 is ENHRY, CDR2 SYGVKD. The CDR3 runs 13 residues. With 0 bases removed from V and 8 bases from J, the gap between germline ends came to 10 bases. The CDR3 protein is CAISESSREGYTF. In DNA, the CDR3 is TGTGCCATCAGTGAGTCGAGCAGGGAAGGCTACACCTTC.

V usage is TRBV7-2 and J usage is TRBJ2-4; 9 nucleotides match TRBD2. CDR1 is SGHTA, CDR2 FQGNSA, per germline. The CDR3 consists of 18 residues. With V trimmed by 1 base and J by 0 bases, 7 bases remained unmatched. The CDR3 sequence is CASSLVLAGDGAKNIQYF. The CDR3 nucleotides read TGTGCCAGCAGCTTAGTATTAGCGGGAGATGGAGCCAAAAACATTCAGTACTTC.

The rearrangement links TRBV9 to TRBJ2-3, with TRBD2 as a possible D gene (5 bases). There are 13 residues in the CDR3. V was cut by 4 bases and J by 4 bases, with 10 bases left in between. Germline-derived CDR1 and CDR2 are SGDLS and YYNGEE. The CDR3 reads CASSPHGADTQYF. CDR3 DNA sequence: TGTGCCAGCAGCCCCCACGGGGCAGATACGCAGTATTTT.

The V call is TRBV25-1, the J call TRBJ1-1, with D perhaps TRBD1 (6 bases). Per the germline V gene, CDR1 is MGHDK and CDR2 is SYGVNS. The CDR3 is made up of 14 amino acids. The V end was cut by 3 bases, the J end by 1 base, with 9 bases between. The CDR3 coding sequence is TGTGCCAGCAGTGATTCGGACAGGAACACTGAAGCTTTCTTT. This codes for CASSDSDRNTEAFF.

This chain uses TRBV1 with TRBJ1-4; the D call TRBD1 from the table was never checked on the DNA. TRBV1 is listed as a pseudogene. This CDR3 is built from 16 residues. The CDR3, as DNA: TGCACCAGCAGCCAGGTACAGGGGGCAACTAATGAAAAACTGTTTTTT. Protein: CTSSQVQGATNEKLFF.

The chain uses TRBV7-3 and TRBJ2-3; 10 bases align to TRBD2. Germline V gene data show CDR1 as SGHTA and CDR2 as FQGTGA. This CDR3 has 16 residues. V dropped 5 bases and J dropped 0; count of bases not matched to a gene: 5. DNA for the CDR3: TGTGCCAGCAGCAAACTAGCGGGGAGCAGCACAGATACGCAGTATTTT. This translates into CASSKLAGSSTDTQYF.

V usage is TRBV6-1 and J usage is TRBJ2-5; weak D call: TRBD1 (5 bases). CDR1 and CDR2 (germline): MNHNS, SASEGT. The CDR3 has 15 residues. Trimming left V 2 bases short and J 4 bases short, with 14 bases between. CDR3 residues: CASSEWGWKGETQYF. As DNA, the CDR3 is TGTGCCAGCAGTGAATGGGGCTGGAAGGGAGAGACCCAGTACTTC.

The V gene is TRBV2, the J gene TRBJ1-2, with D possibly matching TRBD1 (5 bases). Germline V gene data show CDR1 as SNHLY and CDR2 as FYNNEI. The V and J ends lost 6 bases and 4 bases respectively, with 9 bases between them. There are 12 residues in the CDR3. DNA for the CDR3: TGTGCCAGCAGACGAGACAGCTATGGCTACACCTTC. It encodes CASRRDSYGYTF. Looking up the rest from reference TRBV2 and TRBJ1-2 gives the full variable domain: EPEVTQTPSHQVTQMGQEVILRCVPISNHLYFYWYRQILGQKVEFLVSFYNNEISEKSEIFDDQFSVERPDGSNFTLKIRSTKLEDSAMYFCASRRDSYGYTFGSGTRLTVV.

The V gene is TRBV18, the J gene TRBJ2-7; 7 bases are shared with TRBD1. Germline V CDR1 and CDR2: KGHSH, LQKENI. The CDR3 is made up of 14 amino acids. Unmatched junction bases numbered 3, after V lost 1 base and J lost 3 bases. For the CDR3, the DNA is TGTGCCAGCTCACCACAGGGGGCAAACTACGAGCAGTACTTC. Its protein is CASSPQGANYEQYF.

The chain carries TRBV6-1 and TRBJ1-5; D not resolved. This CDR3 comprises 15 residues. Germline V CDR1 and CDR2: MNHNS, SASEGT. V gave up 8 bases and J gave up 4 bases, with 18 bases separating them. The CDR3 nucleotides read TGTGCCAGCGGACGAGGCGGACTTGGTAATCAGCCCCAGCATTTT. It yields the protein CASGRGGLGNQPQHF.